The 13 T cell receptor beta chains in this list originate from one sample, sequenced in a study of blood T cell repertoires in COVID-19. Using immunoSEQ multiplex PCR, the repertoire was profiled, and TCRdb retains in-frame clones only, with some absent. The sample carries around 52,000 clones, around 90% recorded once. The sequencing sample was made of peripheral blood. The origin of the receptors is a woman older than 75 with COVID-19, enrolled during active disease.

This chain links TRBV7-9 with TRBJ2-1; D not certain. This CDR3 is built from 11 residues. From germline, CDR1 is SEHNR and CDR2 FQNEAQ (reference sequence). The germline V and J ends were trimmed by 1 base and 7 bases, with 2 bases remaining between them. In nucleotides, the CDR3 is TGTGCCAGCAGCTTAGTAAATGAGCAGTTCTTC. Its translation: CASSLVNEQFF. Looking up the rest from reference TRBV7-9 and TRBJ2-1 gives the full variable domain: DTGVSQNPRHKITKRGQNVTFRCDPISEHNRLYWYRQTLGQGPEFLTYFQNEAQLEKSRLLSDRFSAERPKGSFSTLEIQRTEQGDSAMYLCASSLVNEQFFGPGTRLTVL.

The chain employs TRBV28 and TRBJ1-5; 9 bases are shared with TRBD1. Germline CDR1 reads MDHEN; CDR2 reads SYDVKM. This CDR3 region has 18 residues. V lost 5 bases to trimming and J lost 1 base; unmatched junction nucleotides: 12. The CDR3 here is CASSNGGQGFISNQPQHF. CDR3 sequence (DNA): TGTGCCAGCAGTAACGGGGGACAGGGATTTATAAGCAATCAGCCCCAGCATTTT.

The chain couples TRBV10-2 to TRBJ1-1; 7 bases match TRBD1. Trimming removed 3 bases from V and 4 bases from J; junction bases left unmatched: 2. Germline-derived CDR1 and CDR2 are WSHSY and SAAADI. The CDR3 sequence is 13 residues long. Written as DNA, the CDR3 is TGCGCCAGCAGTGACGCAGGGGGCACTGAAGCTTTCTTT. Translation gives CASSDAGGTEAFF.

This chain connects TRBV6-5 to TRBJ1-2, with TRBD1 matching 8 bases. The CDR3 length is 13 residues. Germline lookup yields CDR1 MNHEY and CDR2 SVGAGI. The trim removed 7 bases at V and 3 bases at J, leaving 4 bases unmatched. CDR3 bases: TGTGCCAGCATGGGGGGACAGGACTATGGCTACACCTTC. It yields the protein CASMGGQDYGYTF.

The rearrangement links TRBV20-1 to TRBJ2-1; TRBD2 might be the D (6 bases). The CDR3 sequence is 14 residues long. Deletions cut 3 bases from V and 5 bases from J, with 14 bases between. Germline V gene data show CDR1 as DFQATT and CDR2 as SNEGSKA (reference sequence). CDR3 region: CSASITSNHNEQFF. Written as DNA, the CDR3 is TGCAGTGCTAGTATTACTAGCAACCACAATGAGCAGTTCTTC.

The J gene is TRBJ2-5, the V gene TRBV4-2, with D tentatively TRBD2 (5 bases). The CDR3 covers 16 residues. Germline values: CDR1 LGHNA, CDR2 YNFKEQ. Trimming stripped 0 bases from V and 2 bases from J, with 13 bases between. Written as DNA, the CDR3 is TGTGCCAGCAGCCAAGATCTCGGGGTAGGGCAAGAGACCCAGTACTTC. This translates into CASSQDLGVGQETQYF.

This clone appeared once. CDR3 region: CASRDRLNTEAFF. The CDR3 nucleotides are TGTGCCAGCAGGGACAGGCTGAACACTGAAGCTTTCTTT. The rearrangement joins TRBV6-5 to TRBJ1-1, with 7 bases that match TRBD1. CDR1 and CDR2 (germline): MNHEY, SVGAGI. The CDR3 extends over 13 amino acids. V trimming: 6 bases; J trimming: 0 bases; junction bases outside the gene matches: 1.

The chain uses TRBV27 and TRBJ1-1; tentatively, D is TRBD1 (6 bases). The length of the CDR3 is 16 residues. V was cut by 6 bases and J by 4 bases, with 21 bases left in between. Germline lookup yields CDR1 MNHEY and CDR2 SMNVEV (reference sequence). The CDR3: CASRTGRAGQITEAFF. As DNA, the CDR3 is TGTGCCAGCAGAACAGGGAGGGCGGGTCAGATCACTGAAGCTTTCTTT.

This chain uses TRBV19 with TRBJ1-1; D is undetermined. V dropped 3 bases and J dropped 7 bases, with 12 bases sitting between them. Germline CDR1 and CDR2: LNHDA and SQIVND (reference sequence). This CDR3 has 13 amino acids. The CDR3 region is CASSISEGLEAFF. The CDR3 bases are TGTGCCAGTAGTATTTCGGAGGGCCTTGAAGCTTTCTTT.

The gene calls are TRBV5-4 and TRBJ2-5; 13 bases agree with TRBD2. CDR1 and CDR2 from the germline V gene are SGHNT and YYREEE (reference sequence). The CDR3 has 13 residues. V gave up 8 bases and J gave up 4 bases; unmatched junction bases: 2. CDR3 DNA sequence: TGTGCCAGTGGACTAGCGGGGGCAGAGACCCAGTACTTC. It specifies CASGLAGAETQYF.

The V gene is TRBV2, the J gene TRBJ1-2; D may be TRBD1 (5 bases). Germline lookup yields CDR1 SNHLY and CDR2 FYNNEI. Trimming took 5 bases from V and 2 from J, leaving 15 bases between them. The length of the CDR3 is 15 residues. The CDR3 DNA is TGTGCCAGCAGTCCCCACGGACAACAGAACTATGGCTACACCTTC. Amino acid sequence: CASSPHGQQNYGYTF.

The J gene is TRBJ1-2, the V gene TRBV5-6, with TRBD1 as a possible D gene (6 bases). Trimming removed 4 bases at V and 0 bases at J, with 13 bases between. The CDR3 consists of 15 residues. From germline, CDR1 is SGHDT and CDR2 YYEEEE. CDR3 in amino acids: CASSPYRASNYGYTF. The CDR3 region has the DNA TGTGCCAGCAGCCCCTACAGGGCATCTAACTATGGCTACACCTTC. Based on the CDR3 plus reference TRBV5-6 and TRBJ1-2, the full variable domain is DAGVTQSPTHLIKTRGQQVTLRCSPKSGHDTVSWYQQALGQGPQFIFQYYEEEERQRGNFPDRFSGHQFPNYSSELNVNALLLGDSALYLCASSPYRASNYGYTFGSGTRLTVV.

The chain employs TRBV14 and TRBJ2-1; maybe TRBD2 (7 bases). This CDR3 comprises 15 residues. V was pared by 4 bases and J by 5 bases, with 15 bases between. In germline, CDR1 is SGHDN, CDR2 FVKESK. The CDR3 sequence is CASSRVGGRNNEQFF. The DNA of the CDR3 is TGTGCCAGCAGCCGCGTGGGGGGGCGCAACAATGAGCAGTTCTTC.